Listed below are T cell receptor beta chains from one sample, sequenced in a study of cytotoxic CD8 clonotypes in ibrutinib-treated CLL. TCRdb keeps only in-frame clones here, not all; method: immunoSEQ multiplex PCR. The sample has about 50,000 clones, 83% seen once. The sample consisted of PBMCs, taken after 24 months of ibrutinib treatment. The receptors derive from a human donor with chronic lymphocytic leukemia. Both conserved end residues are part of each CDR3. The D gene is left open where the match is weak. A clone size is listed for some rows: how often the clone was seen (once, few, many), or a class if it is expanded.

TRBV7-6,TRBJ2-7,-,-,TGTGCCAGCAGCTCGACAGGTCCCTACGAGCAGTACTTC,CASSSTGPYEQYF
TRBV9,TRBJ2-3,-,once,TGTGCCAGCAGCGGACCGACGGCCACAGATACGCAGTATTTT,CASSGPTATDTQYF
TRBV2,TRBJ2-3,TRBD2,-,TGTGCCAGCAAGCGAAGTCGACTAGCGGGACAGGACACAGATACGCAGTATTTT,CASKRSRLAGQDTDTQYF
TRBV7-9,TRBJ2-3,-,-,TGTGCCAGCAGCTCTTCGTTTGGGCCGAAGGTTAGCACAGATACGCAGTATTTT,CASSSSFGPKVSTDTQYF
TRBV4-3,TRBJ2-7,-,-,TGCGCCAGCAGCCATCCCTCCTGGGGCGGTTTC,CASSHPSWGGF
TRBV2,TRBJ1-3,-,-,TGTGCCAGCAGCATCACAGAGACTGGAAACACCATATATTTT,CASSITETGNTIYF
TRBV7-9,TRBJ2-5,-,once,TGTGCCAGCAGCTTAGCAACCGGGACCCGGGAGACCCAGTACTTC,CASSLATGTRETQYF
TRBV4-3,TRBJ1-2,-,-,TGCGCCAGCAGCCAGACGGGAGTAAGTGGCTACACCTTC,CASSQTGVSGYTF
TRBV14,TRBJ2-4,TRBD1,-,TGTGCCAGCAGCCCCCCAGGGGGATTAGCCAAAAACATTCAGTACTTC,CASSPPGGLAKNIQYF
TRBV15,TRBJ2-3,TRBD2,-,TGTGCCACCAGCAACATCGGGACTAGCGGGAGGGGGATTGCCACAGATACGCAGTATTTT,CATSNIGTSGRGIATDTQYF
TRBV11-2,TRBJ1-2,-,once,TGTGCCAGCAGCACAGTCAACTATGGCTACACCTTC,CASSTVNYGYTF
TRBV5-6,TRBJ2-7,TRBD1,-,TGTGCCAGCAGCTCCCGGGACAGAGTATCCTACGAGCAGTACTTC,CASSSRDRVSYEQYF
TRBV6-1,TRBJ1-1,TRBD1,-,TGTGCCAGCAAACAGGGGGGGAACACTGAAGCTTTCTTT,CASKQGGNTEAFF
TRBV7-2,TRBJ2-3,-,-,TGTGCCAGCAGCCCACTGTCGGGAGTTCTGACAGATACGCAGTATTTT,CASSPLSGVLTDTQYF
TRBV21-1,TRBJ1-1,-,-,TGTGCCAGCAGCAAACGGCGGGGGAGGAACACTGAAGCTTTCTTT,CASSKRRGRNTEAFF
TRBV7-2,TRBJ2-3,TRBD1,-,TGTGCCAGCAGCCTCGACAGGGTTCCCACAGATACGCAGTATTTT,CASSLDRVPTDTQYF
TRBV12-5,TRBJ1-1,TRBD1,once,TGTGCTAGTGGTCTGGGACAGACCGCTGAAGCTTTCTTT,CASGLGQTAEAFF
TRBV29-1,TRBJ2-1,-,-,TGCAGCGCTGGAGGGGGGACTATTTACAATGAGCAGTTCTTC,CSAGGGTIYNEQFF
TRBV5-6,TRBJ2-5,TRBD1,-,TGTGCCAGCACTTCCGCAGGGGGCGAGGAGACCCAGTACTTC,CASTSAGGEETQYF
TRBV29-1,TRBJ2-1,-,-,TGCAGCGTTGTCCCCCCCGGCGGTGGGCGGAATGAGCAGTTCTTC,CSVVPPGGGRNEQFF
TRBV19,TRBJ1-1,TRBD1,-,TGTGCCAGTAGGGACAGGGGAGGCTCTGAAGCTTTCTTT,CASRDRGGSEAFF
TRBV19,TRBJ1-2,TRBD1,-,TGTGCCAGTAGCGCCCCGGGACAGTTTTATGGCTACACCTTC,CASSAPGQFYGYTF
TRBV10-3,TRBJ2-1,-,-,TGTGCCACCACCACGGGAGTCCCTAACCTGAATGAGCAGTTCTTC,CATTTGVPNLNEQFF
TRBV4-1,TRBJ1-4,-,-,TGCGCCAGCAGCCAAGGGACCGATGGGAAACTGTTTTTT,CASSQGTDGKLFF
TRBV9,TRBJ2-2,-,-,TGTGCCAGCAGCGCAGAGAACACCGGGGAGCTGTTTTTT,CASSAENTGELFF
TRBV6-1,TRBJ2-7,TRBD2,many,TGTGCCAGCAGTGGGGAGGGGCCGACCTACGAGCAGTACTTC,CASSGEGPTYEQYF
TRBV6-4,TRBJ2-2,TRBD1,-,TGTGCCAGCAGTCCTCACGGACAGGGAAACACCGGGGAGCTGTTTTTT,CASSPHGQGNTGELFF
TRBV5-1,TRBJ2-1,TRBD2,once,TGCGCCAGCAGTTACGGACTAGCGGGACCGTACAATGAGCAGTTCTTC,CASSYGLAGPYNEQFF
TRBV5-6,TRBJ1-2,-,-,TGTGCCAGCAGTCCTTGGAGTCGAAACTCTAACTATGGCTACACCTTC,CASSPWSRNSNYGYTF
TRBV7-3,TRBJ2-6,-,-,TGTGCCAGCAGCTTCCACCCCTCTGGGGCCAACGTCCTGACTTTC,CASSFHPSGANVLTF
TRBV11-2,TRBJ1-1,TRBD1,-,TGTGCCAGCACCCCCACCCGACAGGGAGGAGGTGAAGCTTTCTTT,CASTPTRQGGGEAFF
TRBV13,TRBJ1-2,-,-,TGTGCCAGCAGTCCGACAGATTCTAACTATGGCTACACCTTC,CASSPTDSNYGYTF
TRBV28,TRBJ1-2,TRBD1,once,TGTGCCAGCAGTCCCGGGACAGGGTTAGGAGGCTACACCTTC,CASSPGTGLGGYTF
TRBV13,TRBJ2-5,-,few,TGTGCCAGCAGCTCCCCGGGGGAGACCCAGTACTTC,CASSSPGETQYF
TRBV7-2,TRBJ1-1,-,few,TGTGCCAGCAGCCCAATGGCCAAGGCCGAGACTGAAGCTTTCTTT,CASSPMAKAETEAFF
TRBV10-3,TRBJ2-5,-,once,TGTGCCATCAGTGCAGGGCGAGAGACCCAGTACTTC,CAISAGRETQYF
TRBV29-1,TRBJ1-1,-,-,TGCAGCGCTGAGGGCACTGAAGCTTTCTTT,CSAEGTEAFF
TRBV4-3,TRBJ1-2,-,few,TGCGCCAGCAGCCAAGATAGGGTTTCAAGCTATGGCTACACCTTC,CASSQDRVSSYGYTF
TRBV5-1,TRBJ2-5,-,-,TGCGCCAGCAGCTTGGATGAGACCCAGTACTTC,CASSLDETQYF
TRBV4-3,TRBJ2-5,-,-,TGCGCCAGCAGCCAAGAGGAGGGCCGGGAGACCCAGTACTTC,CASSQEEGRETQYF
TRBV10-3,TRBJ2-7,-,-,TGTGCCATCAGTGAGCGGGGTCTGGACGAGCAGTACTTC,CAISERGLDEQYF
TRBV5-1,TRBJ1-4,-,-,TGCGCCAGCAGCTTGGATACTAATGAAAAACTGTTTTTT,CASSLDTNEKLFF
TRBV4-1,TRBJ2-7,-,many,TGCGCCAGCAGTAGTTTGGGGATCTCCTACGAGCAGTACTTC,CASSSLGISYEQYF
TRBV30,TRBJ2-3,-,-,TGTGCCTGCGTGGGGGTTACGCAGTATTTT,CACVGVTQYF
TRBV11-2,TRBJ2-7,TRBD1,-,TGTGCCAGCAGCTTGTCCGGACAGGGATCCTACGAGCAGTACTTC,CASSLSGQGSYEQYF
TRBV5-5,TRBJ2-6,TRBD1,-,TGTGCCAGCAGCTTGGTGGGGACAGGGGAACCTGGGGCCAACGTCCTGACTTTC,CASSLVGTGEPGANVLTF
TRBV19,TRBJ1-5,-,-,TGTGCCAGTAGTATGAAGAATCAGCCCCAGCATTTT,CASSMKNQPQHF
TRBV10-1,TRBJ2-2,-,-,TGCGCCAGCAGTACGAGTACCGGGGAGCTGTTTTTT,CASSTSTGELFF
TRBV20-1,TRBJ2-3,-,-,TGCAGTGCCGAGGGAGGTACGCAGTATTTT,CSAEGGTQYF
TRBV11-2,TRBJ2-5,-,-,TGTGCCAGCAGCTTAGGGTTCGAGACACGAAGAGAGACCCAGTACTTC,CASSLGFETRRETQYF
TRBV7-3,TRBJ2-5,TRBD2,once,TGTGCCAGCAGCCCACAAGGGACTAGCGGGAGCCAAGAGACCCAGTACTTC,CASSPQGTSGSQETQYF
TRBV5-6,TRBJ2-2,TRBD2,-,TGTGCCAGCAGCTTGGACCTAGCGGGAGGTTTCGGGGAGCTGTTTTTT,CASSLDLAGGFGELFF
TRBV28,TRBJ2-5,TRBD2,-,TGTGCCAGCAGTTTTAGCGGGAGGGTCGAGACCCAGTACTTC,CASSFSGRVETQYF
TRBV18,TRBJ1-5,-,once,TGTGCCAGCTCACCAATGGGGGCCTCTGATCAGCCCCAGCATTTT,CASSPMGASDQPQHF
TRBV28,TRBJ2-1,-,-,TGTGCCAGCAGCCTTTATCGTCCCTACAATGAGCAGTTCTTC,CASSLYRPYNEQFF
TRBV4-2,TRBJ1-1,-,once,TGTGCCAGCAGCCAAGATAGAAACACTGAAGCTTTCTTT,CASSQDRNTEAFF
TRBV29-1,TRBJ1-2,TRBD1,-,TGCAGCGCTCGGACAGGGGGTAACTATGGCTACACCTTC,CSARTGGNYGYTF
TRBV5-1,TRBJ2-1,TRBD1,-,TGCGCCAGCAGCCTGACAGGGGACAATGAGCAGTTCTTC,CASSLTGDNEQFF